The clone carrying this T cell receptor (beta chain) was counted between two and nine times. Its antigen is currently unknown. Being one base from a much bigger clone, this may be a read error. It was genomic DNA that served as the template for profiling TCR beta VDJ and CDR3. TCRdb fed the reads into MiXCR, producing one record per CDR3 protein. The sample has about 68,000 distinct CDR3 sequences; roughly 50% are singletons. Germline assignment: CDR1 GTSNPN and CDR2 SVGIG (reference sequence). This CDR3 contains 13 residues. This record comes from a study of CD8+CD57+ T cells in acquired aplastic anemia. The wider study: The average for DNA from sorted CD4+ and CD8+ cells was approximately 3.2 ug.

Study-wide points: Controls and patients did not differ significantly in CD8+ Simpson's diversity.

The TCR comes from a human donor in good health, serving as a control. Sequencing used sorted CD4+, CD8+, or CD8+CD57+ T cells (not recorded which) from PBMCs. The genes are TRBV30 and TRBJ2-7; D not certain. The CDR3: CAWGVGILYEQYF. The DNA of the CDR3 is TGTGCCTGGGGTGTGGGTATTCTCTACGAGCAGTACTTC.